The 13 T cell receptor beta chains listed next were all sequenced from one sample in a study of cytomegalovirus exposure and HLA in healthy donors. Primers for the PCR totalled 60 Vbeta and 13 Jbeta. Profiled with immunoSEQ multiplex PCR; TCRdb holds only in-frame clones, not every one. The data show over 150,000 clones, 84% seen once. Sequenced material: PBMCs. The receptor set was obtained from a man younger than 35 in good health and CMV-seronegative.

The CDR3 reads CASSLVGRTGPKKPQHF. DNA of the CDR3: TGTGCCAGCAGCTTGGTTGGCAGGACAGGGCCAAAGAAGCCCCAGCATTTT. This sequence joins TRBV5-8 and TRBJ1-5, with 8 bases aligning to TRBD1. With 0 bases clipped from V and 8 bases from J, the junction kept 13 bases outside the gene matches. Germline-derived CDR1 and CDR2 are SGHTS and YDEGEE. The CDR3 loop spans 17 amino acids.

This clone was seen just once. V is TRBV7-2 and J is TRBJ1-1, with a possible D match to TRBD1 (5 bases). V lost 0 bases to trimming and J lost 4 bases, with 6 bases between them. Germline V CDR1 and CDR2: SGHTA, FQGNSA. The CDR3 has 13 residues. CDR3 bases: TGTGCCAGCAGCTTAGCCCAGGGCACTGAAGCTTTCTTT. Translating gives CASSLAQGTEAFF.

The CDR3 reads CASSLAMRVRQYF. The CDR3 region has the DNA TGCGCCAGCAGCTTGGCGATGCGGGTGCGGCAGTACTTC. The genes are TRBV5-1 and TRBJ2-5; a weak D match, TRBD2 (5 bases). The V gene lost 0 bases and the J gene lost 11 bases, with 14 bases spanning the gap. Per germline, CDR1 SGHRS and CDR2 YFSETQ. The CDR3 sequence is 13 residues long.

V usage is TRBV4-1 and J usage is TRBJ1-4; TRBD1 agrees at 8 bases. Germline loops: CDR1 MGHRA, CDR2 YSYEKL. After removal of 3 bases from V and 0 bases from J, the junction contained 3 bases not matched to a gene. This CDR3 is 16 amino acids long. Here the CDR3 reads CASSHDRGATNEKLFF. The CDR3, as DNA: TGCGCCAGCAGCCACGACAGGGGTGCAACTAATGAAAAACTGTTTTTT.

As concerns this clone: Compared with germline, one end of the junction differs, possibly owing to a read error. The J gene is TRBJ2-3, the V gene TRBV13; the match to TRBD2 covers 11 bases. Germline CDR1 and CDR2: PRHDT and FYEKMQ (reference sequence). This CDR3 comprises 15 residues. The CDR3 coding sequence is TGTGCCAGCAGCCTAGGGACTAGCGGCGACGATACGCAGTATTTT. Its translation: CASSLGTSGDDTQYF.

The V gene is TRBV28, the J gene TRBJ1-4; tentative D call: TRBD1 (6 bases). V lost 5 bases and J 8 bases, leaving 15 bases between the germline ends. The germline V gene has CDR1 MDHEN and CDR2 SYDVKM. There are 14 residues in the CDR3. CDR3 DNA sequence: TGTGCCAGCAGTATGGGGGGGGCCAAAGAAAAACTGTTTTTT. This gives the protein CASSMGGAKEKLFF.

The chain is built from TRBV28 and TRBJ2-7, with 11 bases fitting TRBD1. The V gene's germline CDR1 is MDHEN and CDR2 SYDVKM. V dropped 7 bases and J dropped 7; count of bases not matched to a gene: 18. The CDR3 is made up of 17 amino acids. The CDR3 loop is CASTISAPGTGGEEQYF. DNA for the CDR3: TGTGCCAGCACCATTTCCGCTCCCGGGACAGGGGGTGAGGAGCAGTACTTC. Looking up the rest from reference TRBV28 and TRBJ2-7 gives the full variable domain: DVKVTQSSRYLVKRTGEKVFLECVQDMDHENMFWYRQDPGLGLRLIYFSYDVKMKEKGDIPEGYSVSREKKERFSLILESASTNQTSMYLCASTISAPGTGGEEQYFGPGTRLTVT.

This clone was recorded a few times. V is TRBV6-1 and J is TRBJ2-7, with TRBD1 matching 7 bases. Germline lookup yields CDR1 MNHNS and CDR2 SASEGT. The CDR3 runs 17 residues. With 5 bases clipped from V and 5 bases from J, the junction kept 18 bases outside the gene matches. CDR3 in DNA: TGTGCCAGCAGTAAAGTGACAGGGCCAGGCCGGCTCCACGAGCAGTACTTC. Translating it yields CASSKVTGPGRLHEQYF.

The J gene is TRBJ1-1, the V gene TRBV11-2; a possible D gene is TRBD1 (5 bases). Germline CDR1 and CDR2: SGHAT and FQNNGV. V gave up 4 bases and J gave up 1 base, with 7 bases separating them. This CDR3 region has 13 residues. The CDR3 DNA reads TGTGCCAGCAGCTCACAGGAGAACACTGAAGCTTTCTTT. It encodes CASSSQENTEAFF.

The V gene is TRBV9, the J gene TRBJ2-5; TRBD2 matches at 7 bases. The CDR3 consists of 16 residues. Germline V gives CDR1 SGDLS, CDR2 YYNGEE. After removal of 0 bases from V and 5 bases from J, the junction contained 10 bases not matched to a gene. For the CDR3, the DNA is TGTGCCAGCAGCGTAGTCGGACGGGGTAGCGGGGAGACCCAGTACTTC. It translates to CASSVVGRGSGETQYF.

This clone has more than one count but fewer than ten. This chain connects TRBV5-1 to TRBJ1-1; TRBD1 matches at 9 bases. Germline assignment: CDR1 SGHRS and CDR2 YFSETQ. This CDR3 contains 14 residues. The V and J ends lost 6 bases and 1 base, in that order; junction bases with no gene match: 4. CDR3 amino acids: CASTRQGGNTEAFF. Written as DNA, the CDR3 is TGCGCCAGCACACGACAGGGGGGGAACACTGAAGCTTTCTTT.

This chain joins TRBV28 and TRBJ1-2, with D tentatively TRBD1 (6 bases). The germline CDR1 and CDR2 sequences are MDHEN and SYDVKM. Trimming stripped 6 bases from V and 1 base from J, with 12 bases between. This CDR3 region has 14 residues. CDR3 nucleotides: TGTGCCAGCAGAAACAGGGCTAATAACTATGGCTACACCTTC. Protein product: CASRNRANNYGYTF.

The chain links TRBV19 to TRBJ1-2, with TRBD1 matching over 10 bases. V trimming: 2 bases; J trimming: 8 bases; junction bases outside the gene matches: 5. This CDR3 spans 14 amino acids. Germline values: CDR1 LNHDA, CDR2 SQIVND (reference sequence). CDR3 in amino acids: CASSIPGQGKGYTF. The CDR3 DNA reads TGTGCCAGTAGTATACCGGGACAGGGGAAAGGCTACACCTTC.